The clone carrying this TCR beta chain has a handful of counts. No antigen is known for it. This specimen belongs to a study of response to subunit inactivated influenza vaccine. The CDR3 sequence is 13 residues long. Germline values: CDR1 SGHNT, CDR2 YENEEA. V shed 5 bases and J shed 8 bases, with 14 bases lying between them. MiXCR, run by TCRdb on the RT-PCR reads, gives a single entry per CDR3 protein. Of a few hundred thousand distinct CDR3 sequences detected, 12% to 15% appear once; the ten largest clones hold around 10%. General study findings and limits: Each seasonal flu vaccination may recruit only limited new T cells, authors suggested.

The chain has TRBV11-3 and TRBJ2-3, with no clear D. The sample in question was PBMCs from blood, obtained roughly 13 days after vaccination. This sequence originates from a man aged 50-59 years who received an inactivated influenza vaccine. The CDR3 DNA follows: TGTGCCAGCAGCCCCCGAAGAGACCGTACGCAGTATTTT. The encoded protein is CASSPRRDRTQYF.